One sample yielded the 22 T cell receptor beta chains listed below, sequenced in a study of human T cells and chemical hapten exposure. Time point described: patch test 1, 2 weeks after DPC sensitization. The treatment: therapeutic diphenylcyclopropenone sensitization with weekly scalp DPC. TCRdb reprocessed the RACE reads with MiXCR, giving one entry per CDR3 protein. The sample lists some 94,000 distinct CDR3 sequences; roughly 12% were seen once. Sequences were derived from whole blood, sampled in connection with sensitization to the hapten diphenylcyclopropenone (DPC). Receptor source: a woman aged 40 to 50 with alopecia areata. Some clones in this sample may be carry-over from other donors' samples.

This clonotype was counted a few times. The rearrangement links TRBV18 to TRBJ2-1; tentative D call: TRBD1 (5 bases). Germline V gene sequence: CDR1 KGHSH, CDR2 LQKENI. The CDR3 contains 14 residues. Trimming removed 0 bases at V and 5 bases at J, with 8 bases between. CDR3: CASSPPARDNEQFF. The CDR3 DNA follows: TGTGCCAGCTCACCACCGGCCAGGGACAATGAGCAGTTCTTC.

This clonotype was observed a few times. The J gene is TRBJ2-1, the V gene TRBV7-2; 12 bases are shared with TRBD2. Germline values: CDR1 SGHTA, CDR2 FQGNSA. With V trimmed by 5 bases and J by 9 bases, 14 bases remained unmatched. The CDR3 extends over 17 amino acids. This CDR3 is CASSTTPGLAGHSEQFF. The CDR3 nucleotides read TGTGCCAGCAGCACCACACCGGGACTAGCGGGTCATTCTGAGCAGTTCTTC.

This clonotype was seen only a few times. CDR3 loop: CSARDAGLEEKLFF. For the CDR3, the DNA is TGCAGTGCTAGAGATGCTGGGTTGGAGGAAAAACTGTTTTTT. The J gene is TRBJ1-4, the V gene TRBV20-1; D is unresolved. Germline loops: CDR1 DFQATT, CDR2 SNEGSKA (reference sequence). The V end was cut by 0 bases, the J end by 8 bases, with 13 bases between. This CDR3 is 14 amino acids long.

This clonotype occurred many times. V and J are TRBV7-2 and TRBJ2-3; unclear D gene. The germline V and J ends were trimmed by 2 bases and 2 bases, with 11 bases remaining between them. Per the germline V gene, CDR1 is SGHTA and CDR2 is FQGNSA. The CDR3 runs 15 residues. This chain's CDR3 is CASSLLGFSTDTQYF. CDR3 in DNA: TGTGCCAGCAGCTTATTGGGGTTCTCCACAGATACGCAGTATTTT.

In DNA, the CDR3 is TGTGCCAGCAGTTCCTCCCCCCGGCAGCAGTACTTC. Protein product: CASSSSPRQQYF. This chain links TRBV12-3 or TRBV12-4 with TRBJ2-7; D remains unclear. The CDR3 extends over 12 amino acids. V shed 4 bases and J shed 8 bases, with 12 bases lying between them.

The rearrangement links TRBV30 to TRBJ2-1; TRBD2 is a possible D gene (5 bases). The germline gives CDR1 GTSNPN, CDR2 SVGIG (reference sequence). The CDR3 has 16 residues. V was pared by 1 base and J by 2 bases, with 15 bases between. Here the CDR3 DNA reads TGTGCCTGGAGTGCTTCCTGGGGAGTCGCCTACAATGAGCAGTTCTTC. Translating it yields CAWSASWGVAYNEQFF.

This clonotype was seen a few times. The chain employs TRBV9 and TRBJ2-1, with TRBD2 identical over 13 bases. J was trimmed by 1 base and V by 3 bases; bases with no gene match: 10. Germline CDR1 is SGDLS and CDR2 is YYNGEE. This CDR3 region has 19 residues. The CDR3 coding sequence is TGTGCCAGCAGCGCTTCTCCGGGACTAGCGGGACCATCCTACAATGAGCAGTTCTTC. Amino acids: CASSASPGLAGPSYNEQFF.

This chain uses TRBV10-3 with TRBJ1-6; D is perhaps TRBD1 (5 bases). Trimming took off 11 bases at V and 2 bases at J, with 19 bases between the two ends. The germline V gene encodes CDR1 ENHRY and CDR2 SYGVKD. CDR3 size: 16 residues. CDR3 DNA: TGTGCCTCGCGCCCGGGGCAGGCTACCTATAATTCACCCCTCCACTTT. This sequence encodes CASRPGQATYNSPLHF.

This clonotype was seen at least ten times. This chain joins TRBV28 and TRBJ1-2; maybe TRBD1 (6 bases). Trimming cost V 4 bases and J 1 base, with 16 bases left between them. The CDR3 sequence is 16 residues long. Germline lookup yields CDR1 MDHEN and CDR2 SYDVKM. CDR3 loop: CASSYPGGGGNYGYTF. CDR3 coding DNA: TGTGCCAGCAGTTACCCGGGGGGAGGGGGTAACTATGGCTACACCTTC.

V is TRBV9 and J is TRBJ1-2, with 7 bases identical to TRBD1. Looked up from germline, CDR1 is SGDLS and CDR2 is YYNGEE. J was trimmed by 6 bases and V by 1 base; bases with no gene match: 9. The CDR3 consists of 15 residues. The CDR3 sequence: CASSVSTGRSDGYTF. CDR3 DNA sequence: TGTGCCAGCAGCGTATCGACAGGGCGTTCGGATGGCTACACCTTC.

This clonotype has just a few counts. The chain is built from TRBV3-1 and TRBJ2-7, with D hard to call. Per germline, CDR1 LGHDT and CDR2 YNNKEL (reference sequence). The CDR3 is made up of 11 amino acids. V lost 5 bases and J 3 bases, leaving 5 bases between the germline ends. CDR3 DNA: TGTGCCAGCAGCTTCCGCTACGAGCAGTACTTC. It encodes CASSFRYEQYF.

Only a few counts were recorded for this clonotype. The V and J genes are TRBV11-2 and TRBJ2-3; D not resolved. The germline V gene has CDR1 SGHAT and CDR2 FQNNGV. The CDR3 length is 16 residues. V dropped 2 bases and J dropped 2 bases, with 14 bases sitting between them. The CDR3 DNA sequence: TGTGCCAGCAGCTTACAAGACTTTTGGGCCACAGATACGCAGTATTTT. It yields the protein CASSLQDFWATDTQYF.

The chain combines TRBV29-1 with TRBJ2-2; TRBD1 is a possible D gene (6 bases). From germline, CDR1 is SQVTM and CDR2 ANQGSEA. Trimming took off 0 bases at V and 6 bases at J, with 11 bases between the two ends. This CDR3 comprises 14 residues. The CDR3 here is CSVEDSQGSGELFF. The CDR3 coding sequence is TGCAGCGTTGAAGATAGCCAGGGGTCCGGGGAGCTGTTTTTT.

CDR3 in amino acids: CASRGSGANVLTF. The DNA for the CDR3 is TGTGCCAGCAGGGGCTCTGGGGCCAACGTCCTGACTTTC. The chain couples TRBV7-3 to TRBJ2-6; no clear D. Trimming left V 6 bases short and J 0 bases short, with 3 bases between. This CDR3 comprises 13 residues. Germline assignment: CDR1 SGHTA and CDR2 FQGTGA. Based on the CDR3 plus reference TRBV7-3 and TRBJ2-6, the full variable domain is GAGVSQTPSNKVTEKGKYVELRCDPISGHTALYWYRQSLGQGPEFLIYFQGTGAADDSGLPNDRFFAVRPEGSVSTLKIQRTERGDSAVYLCASRGSGANVLTFGAGSRLTVL.

This clonotype is medium-sized in the sample. The chain is built from TRBV6-4 and TRBJ2-3; 8 bases align to TRBD2. The CDR3 totals 15 residues. Germline-derived CDR1 and CDR2 are MRHNA and SNTAGT. J gave up 2 bases and V 5 bases, and 6 bases lay outside the gene matches. The CDR3 DNA follows: TGTGCCAGCAGTTTGGCAGCGGGAGACACAGATACGCAGTATTTT. Its translation is CASSLAAGDTDTQYF.

J is TRBJ2-1 and V is TRBV6-5; 8 nucleotides match TRBD2. The CDR3 spans 13 residues. The germline gives CDR1 MNHEY, CDR2 SVGAGI. Trimming took 2 bases from V and 9 from J; bases not matched to a gene: 3. The CDR3 here is CASSYGTSGEQFF. DNA for the CDR3: TGTGCCAGCAGTTACGGGACTAGTGGTGAGCAGTTCTTC.

This clonotype was detected many times. The chain has TRBV4-1 and TRBJ1-3; maybe TRBD1 (6 bases). Germline-derived CDR1 and CDR2 are MGHRA and YSYEKL. V lost 2 bases to trimming and J lost 8 bases, with 13 bases between them. This CDR3 region has 14 residues. Here the CDR3 reads CASSQSYRDYTIYF. The CDR3 DNA sequence: TGCGCCAGCAGCCAATCCTACAGGGATTACACCATATATTTT.

This clonotype has only a few counts. The CDR3 is CASSQVGARARDTQYF. DNA for the CDR3: TGCGCCAGCAGCCAAGTCGGGGCCAGGGCCCGAGATACGCAGTATTTT. The V call is TRBV4-3, the J call TRBJ2-3; the D call may be TRBD1 or TRBD2 (5 bases each). V shed 1 base and J shed 5 bases, with 16 bases lying between them. The CDR3 is made up of 16 amino acids. From germline, CDR1 is LGHNA and CDR2 YSLEER.

This clonotype was counted ten times or more. The V gene is TRBV29-1, the J gene TRBJ1-5, with D unresolved. The CDR3 is 13 amino acids. V was clipped by 2 bases and J by 2 bases, with 7 bases between them. From germline, CDR1 is SQVTM and CDR2 ANQGSEA. In nucleotides, the CDR3 is TGCAGCGTTGAAACCGGCGGCAATCAGCCCCAGCATTTT. It specifies CSVETGGNQPQHF.

The J gene is TRBJ2-7, the V gene TRBV2; D is uncertain. Germline V gene lookup returns CDR1 SNHLY and CDR2 FYNNEI. Trimming stripped 3 bases from V and 5 bases from J, with 8 bases between. CDR3 length equals 12 residues. The CDR3, as DNA: TGTGCCAGCAGTGACAGCCGGAACGAGCAGTACTTC. Translating gives CASSDSRNEQYF.

This clonotype was detected many times. The rearrangement joins TRBV7-2 to TRBJ1-1; a possible D gene is TRBD1 (6 bases). The CDR3 is 14 amino acids. Germline V gene lookup returns CDR1 SGHTA and CDR2 FQGNSA. With 2 bases removed from V and 1 base from J, the gap between germline ends came to 8 bases. The CDR3 nucleotides are TGTGCCAGCAGCTTAACCAGGGGGAACACTGAAGCTTTCTTT. Translated: CASSLTRGNTEAFF.

The J gene is TRBJ2-1, the V gene TRBV29-1, with 9 bases matching TRBD1. The CDR3 runs to 14 residues. After removal of 3 bases from V and 7 bases from J, the junction contained 7 bases not matched to a gene. Germline CDR1 and CDR2: SQVTM and ANQGSEA. This chain's CDR3 is CSVEGTGRVNEQFF. The CDR3 bases are TGCAGCGTTGAGGGGACAGGGCGGGTGAATGAGCAGTTCTTC.